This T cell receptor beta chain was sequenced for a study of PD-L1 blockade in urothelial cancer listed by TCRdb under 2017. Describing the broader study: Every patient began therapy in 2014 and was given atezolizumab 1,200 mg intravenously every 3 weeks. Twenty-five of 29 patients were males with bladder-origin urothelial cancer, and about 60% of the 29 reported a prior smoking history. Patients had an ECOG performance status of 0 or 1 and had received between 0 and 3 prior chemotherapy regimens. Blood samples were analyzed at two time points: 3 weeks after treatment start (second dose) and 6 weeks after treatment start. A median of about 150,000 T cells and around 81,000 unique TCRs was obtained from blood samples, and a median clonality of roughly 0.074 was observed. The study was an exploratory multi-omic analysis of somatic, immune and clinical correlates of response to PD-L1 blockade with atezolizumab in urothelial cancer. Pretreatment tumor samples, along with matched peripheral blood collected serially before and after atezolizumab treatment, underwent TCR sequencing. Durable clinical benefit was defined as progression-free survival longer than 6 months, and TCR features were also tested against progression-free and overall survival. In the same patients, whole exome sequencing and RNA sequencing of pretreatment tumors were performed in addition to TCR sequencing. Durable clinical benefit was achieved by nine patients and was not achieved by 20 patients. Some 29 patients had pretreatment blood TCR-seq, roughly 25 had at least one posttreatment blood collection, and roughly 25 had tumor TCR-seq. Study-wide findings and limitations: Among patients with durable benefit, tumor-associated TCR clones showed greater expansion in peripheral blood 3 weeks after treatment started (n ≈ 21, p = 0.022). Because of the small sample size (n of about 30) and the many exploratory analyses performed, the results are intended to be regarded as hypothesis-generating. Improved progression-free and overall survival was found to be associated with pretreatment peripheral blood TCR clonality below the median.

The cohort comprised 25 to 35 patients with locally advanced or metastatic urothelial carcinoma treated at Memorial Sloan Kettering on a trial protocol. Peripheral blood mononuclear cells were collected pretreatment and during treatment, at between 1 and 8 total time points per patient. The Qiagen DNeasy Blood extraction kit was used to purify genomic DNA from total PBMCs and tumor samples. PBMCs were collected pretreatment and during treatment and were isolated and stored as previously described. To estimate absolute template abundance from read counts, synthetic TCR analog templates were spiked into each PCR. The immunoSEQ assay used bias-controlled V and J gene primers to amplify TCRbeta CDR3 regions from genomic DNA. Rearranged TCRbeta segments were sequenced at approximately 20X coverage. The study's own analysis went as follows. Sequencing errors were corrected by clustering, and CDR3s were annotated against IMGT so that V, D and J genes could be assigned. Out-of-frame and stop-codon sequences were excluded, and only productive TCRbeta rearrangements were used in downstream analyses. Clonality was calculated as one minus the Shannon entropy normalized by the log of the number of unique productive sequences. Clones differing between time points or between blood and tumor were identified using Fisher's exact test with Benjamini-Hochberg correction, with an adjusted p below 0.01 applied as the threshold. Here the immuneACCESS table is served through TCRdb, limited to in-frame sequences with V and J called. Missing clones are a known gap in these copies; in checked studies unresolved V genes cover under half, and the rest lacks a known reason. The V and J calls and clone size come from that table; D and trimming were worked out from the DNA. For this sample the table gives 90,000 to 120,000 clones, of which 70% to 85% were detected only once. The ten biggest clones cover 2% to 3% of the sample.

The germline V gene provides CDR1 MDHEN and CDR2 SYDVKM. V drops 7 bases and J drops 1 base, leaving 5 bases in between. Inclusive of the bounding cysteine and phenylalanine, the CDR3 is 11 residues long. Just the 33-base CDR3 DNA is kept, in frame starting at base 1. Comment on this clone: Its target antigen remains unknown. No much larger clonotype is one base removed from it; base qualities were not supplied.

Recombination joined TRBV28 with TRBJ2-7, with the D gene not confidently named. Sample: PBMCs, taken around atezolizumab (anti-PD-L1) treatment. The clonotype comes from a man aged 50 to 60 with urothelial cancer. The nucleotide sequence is TGTGCCAGCACTCGGTCCTACGAGCAGTACTTC. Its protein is CASTRSYEQYF.